One and the same sample provided the 25 T cell receptor beta chains below, sequenced in a study of shared clonotypes between healthy human individuals. Here immunoSEQ multiplex PCR was the method, and the copy in TCRdb shows in-frame clones only, minus some. The sample includes nearly 750,000 clones, roughly 72% of them seen just once. Sequenced sample: memory CD4+ T cells sorted from blood. Subset indicated: CD45RA-negative fraction. These receptor sequences come from a woman in her twenties or thirties in good health.

The chain is built from TRBV5-1 and TRBJ2-5; 10 bases are shared with TRBD2. The J segment lost 4 bases and the V segment lost 2 bases, leaving 17 bases of the junction unmatched. The germline V gene has CDR1 SGHRS and CDR2 YFSETQ. The CDR3 runs to 19 residues. The DNA of the CDR3 is TGCGCCAGCAGCTTTCGGCGCCTAGCGGGAGATGGGGGGAGAGAGACCCAGTACTTC. Its protein product is CASSFRRLAGDGGRETQYF.

J is TRBJ2-1 and V is TRBV11-2; TRBD1 or TRBD2 may be the D gene (6 bases each). Germline CDR1 reads SGHAT; CDR2 reads FQNNGV. The CDR3 runs to 15 residues. The V gene lost 5 bases and the J gene lost 3 bases, with 14 bases spanning the gap. CDR3 coding DNA: TGTGCCAGCAGCCGATCGGGGGCGTTCTACAATGAGCAGTTCTTC. Translation gives CASSRSGAFYNEQFF. The full variable domain, rest sourced from reference TRBV11-2 and TRBJ2-1, is EAGVAQSPRYKIIEKRQSVAFWCNPISGHATLYWYQQILGQGPKLLIQFQNNGVVDDSQLPKDRFSAERLKGVDSTLKIQPAKLEDSAVYLCASSRSGAFYNEQFFGPGTRLTVL.

This clone was seen repeatedly, ten times or more. The same CDR3 arises from other DNA sequences in this sample as well. This chain links TRBV2 with TRBJ2-1, with 8 bases identical to TRBD2. Germline V CDR1 and CDR2: SNHLY, FYNNEI. The CDR3 has 14 amino acids. Unmatched junction bases numbered 1, after V lost 5 bases and J lost 1 base. The CDR3 is CASSRLASYNEQFF. CDR3 coding DNA: TGTGCCAGCAGTCGACTAGCGTCCTACAATGAGCAGTTCTTC.

This clone showed up just once. The CDR3 DNA sequence: TGTGCCAGCAGATCGGGACAGACCTACGAGCAGTACTTC. Amino acid sequence: CASRSGQTYEQYF. The chain employs TRBV28 and TRBJ2-7, with 7 bases lining up with TRBD1. This CDR3 region has 13 residues. The germline V gene encodes CDR1 MDHEN and CDR2 SYDVKM. V was pared by 6 bases and J by 2 bases, with 4 bases of the junction left unmatched. Full variable domain (missing parts from reference TRBV28 and TRBJ2-7): DVKVTQSSRYLVKRTGEKVFLECVQDMDHENMFWYRQDPGLGLRLIYFSYDVKMKEKGDIPEGYSVSREKKERFSLILESASTNQTSMYLCASRSGQTYEQYFGPGTRLTVT.

The V gene is TRBV6-1, the J gene TRBJ1-2; 9 nucleotides match TRBD1. Germline V gene lookup returns CDR1 MNHNS and CDR2 SASEGT. The ends lost 6 bases at V and 8 bases at J; junction bases unmatched: 7. The CDR3 extends over 13 amino acids. The CDR3 nucleotides are TGTGCCAGCAGGGCCGGGACAGGGAGAGGCTACACCTTC. Protein: CASRAGTGRGYTF.

The rearrangement uses TRBV30 and TRBJ2-7; 10 bases line up with TRBD1. In germline, CDR1 is GTSNPN, CDR2 SVGIG (reference sequence). Trimming removed 2 bases from V and 5 bases from J; junction bases left unmatched: 6. The CDR3 covers 14 residues. CDR3 DNA sequence: TGTGCCTGGAGTTTAGGGACAGGGGTCCACGAGCAGTACTTC. Protein sequence: CAWSLGTGVHEQYF.

The genes are TRBV7-9 and TRBJ2-7; D unclear. The CDR3 has 15 amino acids. The V end was cut by 1 base, the J end by 2 bases, with 12 bases between. CDR1 SEHNR and CDR2 FQNEAQ come from the germline V gene (reference sequence). CDR3: CASSLGRFGTYEQYF. As DNA, the CDR3 is TGTGCCAGCAGCTTAGGCCGCTTTGGCACCTACGAGCAGTACTTC.

The chain's CDR3 is CASSDRMRGTDTQYF. DNA for the CDR3: TGTGCCAGTAGTGATCGAATGAGGGGTACAGATACGCAGTATTTT. The chain uses TRBV19 and TRBJ2-3; possibly TRBD1 or TRBD2 for D (5 bases each). V dropped 5 bases and J dropped 3 bases, with 15 bases sitting between them. CDR1 LNHDA and CDR2 SQIVND come from the germline V gene (reference sequence). The CDR3 length is 15 residues.

The chain combines TRBV7-9 with TRBJ2-7; D is unresolved. The V end lost 2 bases, the J end lost 5 bases, and 13 bases lay between the germline ends. The CDR3 contains 14 residues. Looked up from germline, CDR1 is SEHNR and CDR2 is FQNEAQ (reference sequence). CDR3 protein: CASSLSRVIHEQYF. The DNA for the CDR3 is TGTGCCAGCAGCTTATCTAGGGTGATCCACGAGCAGTACTTC.

In its sample, this clone was seen a few times. The rearrangement uses TRBV2 and TRBJ1-1; 7 bases line up with TRBD1. CDR3 length: 15 residues. The trim removed 5 bases at V and 1 base at J, leaving 7 bases unmatched. Looked up from germline, CDR1 is SNHLY and CDR2 is FYNNEI. CDR3 sequence reads: CASSPRQGTNTEAFF. DNA of the CDR3: TGTGCCAGCAGTCCTAGACAGGGTACGAACACTGAAGCTTTCTTT.

V gene TRBV2 combines with J gene TRBJ2-1; D possibly corresponds to TRBD2 (6 bases). Trimming pared 4 bases from V and 2 bases from J, leaving 12 bases between. The CDR3 has 15 amino acids. CDR1 SNHLY and CDR2 FYNNEI come from the germline V gene. The CDR3 nucleotides are TGTGCCAGCAGTGGTGGCGGGGCTACCTACAATGAGCAGTTCTTC. It specifies CASSGGGATYNEQFF.

The chain uses TRBV10-3 and TRBJ2-3; 8 nucleotides agree with TRBD2. In germline, CDR1 is ENHRY, CDR2 SYGVKD. The CDR3 loop spans 15 amino acids. V lost 7 bases to trimming and J lost 0 bases; unmatched junction nucleotides: 6. The CDR3 DNA follows: TGTGCCATCAAAAGTAGCGGGACCAGCACAGATACGCAGTATTTT. Translated, it gives CAIKSSGTSTDTQYF.

The rearrangement links TRBV5-1 to TRBJ1-1, with D unresolved. CDR1 is SGHRS and CDR2 is YFSETQ in the germline V gene. CDR3 length: 13 amino acids. V was trimmed by 6 bases and J by 1 base, leaving 10 bases between them. Here the CDR3 DNA reads TGCGCCAGCATGGGCAGGTCGAACACTGAAGCTTTCTTT. This codes for CASMGRSNTEAFF. Full variable domain (rest looked up from reference TRBV5-1 and TRBJ1-1): KAGVTQTPRYLIKTRGQQVTLSCSPISGHRSVSWYQQTPGQGLQFLFEYFSETQRNKGNFPGRFSGRQFSNSRSEMNVSTLELGDSALYLCASMGRSNTEAFFGQGTRLTVV.

This chain connects TRBV15 to TRBJ2-5, with no clear D. CDR1 LNHNV and CDR2 YYDKDF come from the germline V gene (reference sequence). Trimming cost V 1 base and J 2 bases, with 11 bases left between them. This CDR3 is 15 amino acids long. The CDR3 region has the DNA TGTGCCACCAGCAGAGTATACGGGTTGCAAGAGACCCAGTACTTC. The encoded protein is CATSRVYGLQETQYF.

The chain combines TRBV25-1 with TRBJ2-5; TRBD1 agrees at 8 bases. The germline gives CDR1 MGHDK, CDR2 SYGVNS. V shed 3 bases and J 2 bases; nucleotides not matched to a gene: 8. This CDR3 contains 16 residues. CDR3 DNA sequence: TGTGCCAGCAGTGATCGAGGACAGGGTTTACAAGAGACCCAGTACTTC. It encodes CASSDRGQGLQETQYF.

The chain combines TRBV10-3 with TRBJ2-7; no firm D call. The CDR3 runs to 12 residues. Germline-derived CDR1 and CDR2 are ENHRY and SYGVKD. The V and J ends lost 5 bases and 4 bases respectively, with 9 bases between them. This CDR3 is CAISTEKYEQYF. The CDR3, as DNA: TGTGCCATCAGTACAGAGAAATACGAGCAGTACTTC.

This chain uses TRBV28 with TRBJ2-6; no firm D call. The CDR3 length is 13 residues. The V gene lost 4 bases and the J gene lost 2 bases, with 3 bases spanning the gap. Germline-derived CDR1 and CDR2 are MDHEN and SYDVKM. CDR3 sequence: CASSYPGANVLTF. In nucleotides, the CDR3 is TGTGCCAGCAGTTACCCTGGGGCCAACGTCCTGACTTTC.

The V gene is TRBV7-9, the J gene TRBJ1-5, with D maybe TRBD1 (6 bases). Trimming removed 5 bases from V and 10 bases from J, with 18 bases in between. Germline V gene data show CDR1 as SEHNR and CDR2 as FQNEAQ (reference sequence). CDR3 length: 14 amino acids. The CDR3 sequence: CASSRGGREAPQHF. The DNA of the CDR3 is TGTGCCAGCAGCCGAGGGGGTCGGGAGGCTCCCCAGCATTTT. Full variable domain (outside the CDR3, taken from reference TRBV7-9 and TRBJ1-5): DTGVSQNPRHKITKRGQNVTFRCDPISEHNRLYWYRQTLGQGPEFLTYFQNEAQLEKSRLLSDRFSAERPKGSFSTLEIQRTEQGDSAMYLCASSRGGREAPQHFGDGTRLSIL.

The V and J genes are TRBV19 and TRBJ1-1, with D unresolved. The germline CDR1 and CDR2 sequences are LNHDA and SQIVND (reference sequence). With 7 bases removed from V and 6 bases from J, the gap between germline ends came to 12 bases. The CDR3 has 12 amino acids. The CDR3: CASTRYPSEAFF. The CDR3, as DNA: TGTGCCAGTACACGGTACCCTTCTGAAGCTTTCTTT. Filled out from reference TRBV19 and TRBJ1-1, the complete variable domain reads DGGITQSPKYLFRKEGQNVTLSCEQNLNHDAMYWYRQDPGQGLRLIYYSQIVNDFQKGDIAEGYSVSREKKESFPLTVTSAQKNPTAFYLCASTRYPSEAFFGQGTRLTVV.

The sample holds one count of this clone. This chain uses TRBV29-1 with TRBJ2-2; D possibly corresponds to TRBD1 (6 bases). The CDR3 consists of 14 residues. Germline V gene sequence: CDR1 SQVTM, CDR2 ANQGSEA. V lost 6 bases and J lost 2, with 13 bases in between. The CDR3 loop reads CSVGRTVNTGELFF. The CDR3 DNA reads as TGCAGCGTGGGAAGGACAGTAAACACCGGGGAGCTGTTTTTT.

J is TRBJ1-2 and V is TRBV28; possibly TRBD1 for D (5 bases). Trimming removed 3 bases from V and 4 bases from J, with 12 bases in between. Per germline, CDR1 MDHEN and CDR2 SYDVKM. The CDR3 loop spans 14 amino acids. The CDR3 DNA is TGTGCCAGCAGTTTCGGGGGATTCATCTATGGCTACACCTTC. It is translated as CASSFGGFIYGYTF.

The chain joins TRBV5-3 to TRBJ1-2, with D possibly TRBD1 on 6 matching bases. TRBV5-3 is an ORF, and what it does is uncertain. Trimming removed 8 bases from V and 3 bases from J, with 26 bases in between. The CDR3 contains 17 residues. CDR3 in DNA: TGTGCCAGCACCATTCCGGTCCTGCGGGGGCTCGACTATGGCTACACCTTC. Protein product: CASTIPVLRGLDYGYTF.

This clone came up once. The chain's CDR3 is CSVVTGGEEKLFF. CDR3 nucleotide sequence: TGCAGCGTCGTGACAGGGGGGGAGGAAAAACTGTTTTTT. The chain recombines TRBV29-1 with TRBJ1-4, with 9 bases that match TRBD1. CDR1 and CDR2 (germline): SQVTM, ANQGSEA. The CDR3 extends over 13 amino acids. V lost 6 bases and J lost 8; bases outside the gene matches: 7.

In this sample, this clone turned up many times. Distinct nucleotide sequences in the sample also encode this CDR3. V and J are TRBV19 and TRBJ2-1; D is perhaps TRBD2 (6 bases). This CDR3 is 14 amino acids long. The ends were cut back, 6 bases at V and 4 bases at J, with 13 bases in the middle. Germline V lookup: CDR1 LNHDA, CDR2 SQIVND (reference sequence). Here the CDR3 reads CASSTGTSYNEQFF. The CDR3 DNA follows: TGTGCCAGTAGCACCGGGACTTCATACAATGAGCAGTTCTTC.

This clone was counted only a few times. This sequence joins TRBV2 and TRBJ2-7; 7 nucleotides match TRBD1. The CDR3 runs to 14 residues. Germline V lookup: CDR1 SNHLY, CDR2 FYNNEI. Trimming took 3 bases from V and 3 from J; bases not matched to a gene: 5. The CDR3 spells CASSDVGQSYEQYF. The CDR3, as DNA: TGTGCCAGCAGTGACGTGGGACAGAGCTACGAGCAGTACTTC.